This T cell receptor beta chain comes out of a study of blood T cell repertoires in COVID-19. This clone is a singleton in its sample. Sequencing was performed with immunoSEQ multiplex PCR; in TCRdb, only in-frame clones are kept and a portion is missing. The top ten clones hold about 16% of a sample with fewer than 80,000 clones, 90% of them seen once. Sequenced: peripheral blood. The TCR sequence derives from a woman older than 75 with active or convalescent COVID-19.

DNA of the CDR3: TGTGCCAGCAGTTACTCGAAGAGAGATTCACCCCTCCACTTT. Translation: CASSYSKRDSPLHF. This chain links TRBV6-2 or TRBV6-3 with TRBJ1-6; D remains unclear. The germline V and J ends were trimmed by 0 bases and 8 bases, with 8 bases remaining between them. This CDR3 has 14 residues. Germline CDR1 is MNHEY and CDR2 is SVGEGT.